This T cell receptor beta chain was sequenced for a study of CD8 T cells in ankylosing spondylitis. General study points: Some of the motif variants had earlier been found in reactive arthritis patients' fluid and blood. Reportedly, matched ankylosing spondylitis synovial fluid was significantly enriched for disease-linked clones.

TCRdb used MiXCR to reprocess the 5' RACE reads, holding one entry per CDR3 protein. The sample carries fewer than 200,000 distinct CDR3 sequences, just over 9.5% recorded once. Turning to this clonotype: Its antigen is unknown.

CDR1 and CDR2 (germline): LGHNA, YSLEER. The CDR3 loop spans 14 amino acids. Trimming stripped 1 base from V and 4 bases from J, with 10 bases between. This TCR was recovered from a female donor with ankylosing spondylitis or in good health (not recorded which). This sequence joins TRBV4-3 and TRBJ1-2; D may be TRBD1 (5 bases). Sequencing was performed on blood, either unsorted or a sorted T cell fraction (not recorded which). This CDR3 is CASSQVAGSYGYTF. In nucleotides, the CDR3 is TGCGCCAGCAGCCAAGTCGCAGGGTCCTATGGCTACACCTTC.